This record looks at one TCR beta chain sequence and its context. Original processing methods: How many nucleated cells were present was estimated from reference gene primer amplification. Assay used: immunoSEQ multiplex PCR; TCRdb lists only in-frame clones, some missing. V and J calls and clone size follow that table, whereas D and trimming were derived from the DNA. Counted here are under 150,000 clones, 80% to 85% occurring once; the ten biggest clones make up 4%. The data originate from a study of blood T cell repertoires in COVID-19. Across the whole study: There were acute and convalescent COVID-19 samples, and they came from the United States, Italy and Spain. T cells, B-cell-depleted T cells, or PBMCs provided the cDNA or gDNA that served as material.

The CDR3 is 16 residues long. V was clipped by 8 bases and J by 0 bases; unmatched bases: 10. Germline loops: CDR1 MNHEY, CDR2 SMNVEV (reference sequence). The chain has TRBV27 and TRBJ1-5; 7 nucleotides line up with TRBD1. This receptor was obtained from a woman aged 60 to 75 with acute or convalescent COVID-19. Material for sequencing was peripheral blood. The CDR3 nucleotides read TGTGCCAGCCGGGACAGCGCGACTCATAGCAATCAGCCCCAGCATTTT. This sequence encodes CASRDSATHSNQPQHF.